The T cell receptor beta chain described here comes from a study of CD8 T cells in ankylosing spondylitis. Study-wide points: Made up of roughly 8 highly homologous variants, a TCR beta motif appeared characteristic of ankylosing spondylitis blood. Previously reported in reactive arthritis synovial fluid and blood were some of the motif variants. Reportedly, disease-linked clones are significantly enriched in ankylosing spondylitis patients' matched synovial fluid.

Quantitative 5'-RACE was performed with molecular barcodes, and it yielded the TCR beta libraries. TCRdb reprocessed the 5' RACE reads with MiXCR, giving one entry per CDR3 protein. This sample carries 35,000 or so distinct CDR3 sequences, 16% of them seen once, and the ten largest clones take roughly 45%. Losses at the gene ends were 5 bases for V and 5 bases for J; bases not matched to a gene: 4. Per the germline V gene, CDR1 is SGHNT and CDR2 is YENEEA. The CDR3 is 14 residues long. There are a few counts of this clonotype. Its antigen is currently unknown. The receptor was isolated from a male donor with ankylosing spondylitis or in good health (not recorded which). Sequenced: blood. The chain carries TRBV11-3 and TRBJ2-2; 8 nucleotides match TRBD1. The CDR3 nucleotides are TGTGCCAGCAGCCCCGGACAGGGTACCGGGGAGCTGTTTTTT. Protein: CASSPGQGTGELFF. Full variable domain (missing parts from reference TRBV11-3 and TRBJ2-2): EAGVVQSPRYKIIEKKQPVAFWCNPISGHNTLYWYLQNLGQGPELLIRYENEEAVDDSQLPKDRFSAERLKGVDSTLKIQPAELGDSAVYLCASSPGQGTGELFFGEGSRLTVL.